The clone carrying this T cell receptor (beta chain) was observed a single time. Its antigen is unidentified. These data are taken from a study of OX40 agonist ivuxolimab in advanced cancers. Assay: immunoSEQ multiplex PCR; the TCRdb copy retains only in-frame clones and omits some. In the table there are some 48,000 clones, around 80% of which are singletons. Study observations and caveats: The study found that CD8+ T cells averaged more expanded clones than CD4+. The work left the antigen specificity of expanded peripheral T cells undetermined. Also showing low normalized T-cell clonal expansion were some of the nonresponders.

Exclusion applied to patients with autoimmune disease history or systemic immunosuppression. The CDR3 sequence is 16 residues long. V gave up 1 base and J gave up 2 bases; unmatched junction bases: 7. Per the germline V gene, CDR1 is SGHAT and CDR2 is FQNNGV. This sequence was found in an adult with an advanced solid tumor such as melanoma, head and neck, liver or kidney cancer. The J gene is TRBJ1-2, the V gene TRBV11-2, with 7 bases matching TRBD1. The sequences come from CD4+ or CD8+ T cells sorted from blood, collected in a trial of the OX40 agonist ivuxolimab. CDR3 residues: CASSLVSTGPNYGYTF. The CDR3 nucleotides are TGTGCCAGCAGCTTAGTGTCGACAGGGCCGAACTATGGCTACACCTTC.